One sample yielded the 32 T cell receptor beta chains listed below, sequenced in a study of shared clonotypes between healthy human individuals. Naive CD8 cells comprised CD45RO-negative, CCR7-positively selected cells, excluding terminally differentiated effector memory CD45RA+ cells. Repertoires were generated with immunoSEQ multiplex PCR, while TCRdb's copy carries only in-frame clones and drops some. This sample has about 2,100,000 clones, with approximately 94% found just once. Sequenced material: naive CD8+ T cells from PBMCs. Source of these receptors: a man between 18 and 29 years old in good health. Some clones in this sample may be carry-over from other donors' samples.

Note on this clone: The identical CDR3 is also encoded by other nucleotide sequences in the sample. CDR3 region: CASSLSDNEQFF. The CDR3 DNA sequence: TGTGCCAGCAGTTTATCGGACAATGAGCAGTTCTTC. V usage is TRBV27 and J usage is TRBJ2-1; no clear D. Germline V gives CDR1 MNHEY, CDR2 SMNVEV (reference sequence). The CDR3 loop spans 12 amino acids. V was clipped by 0 bases and J by 5 bases, with 2 bases between them.

The chain uses TRBV7-2 and TRBJ1-2, with D tentatively TRBD1 (5 bases). This CDR3 contains 16 residues. Looked up from germline, CDR1 is SGHTA and CDR2 is FQGNSA. V lost 7 bases and J lost 0, with 18 bases in between. Here the CDR3 reads CASKNSGVPTNYGYTF. CDR3 sequence (DNA): TGTGCCAGCAAAAATTCGGGGGTCCCCACTAACTATGGCTACACCTTC.

The V and J genes are TRBV28 and TRBJ1-1, with TRBD1 as a possible D gene (5 bases). Germline loops: CDR1 MDHEN, CDR2 SYDVKM. There are 13 residues in the CDR3. V was clipped by 7 bases and J by 6 bases, with 15 bases between them. CDR3 nucleotides: TGTGCCAGCACTCATTTACGGGGGGCTGAAGCTTTCTTT. Translating gives CASTHLRGAEAFF.

As regards this clone: This CDR3 is also generated by other DNA sequences in the sample. The rearrangement links TRBV2 to TRBJ2-7; the D gene is possibly TRBD1 (6 bases). V was clipped by 3 bases and J by 0 bases, with 6 bases between them. The germline V gene has CDR1 SNHLY and CDR2 FYNNEI. The CDR3 has 13 residues. DNA for the CDR3: TGTGCCAGCAGTGACAGGGGCTCCTACGAGCAGTACTTC. The encoded protein is CASSDRGSYEQYF.

This clone was observed a few times. J is TRBJ1-1 and V is TRBV4-1, with a tentative D call TRBD1 (5 bases). The ends were cut back, 2 bases at V and 10 bases at J, with 17 bases in the middle. The CDR3 totals 14 residues. CDR1 and CDR2 from the germline V gene are MGHRA and YSYEKL. CDR3 bases: TGCGCCAGCAGCCAACATCGTAGAGGGGCAGGAGCTTTCTTT. Translating gives CASSQHRRGAGAFF.

This clone occurred a few times. V usage is TRBV29-1 and J usage is TRBJ2-7; 14 bases line up with TRBD2. CDR1 SQVTM and CDR2 ANQGSEA come from the germline V gene. Trimming at V came to 6 bases and at J to 4 bases, leaving 5 bases not matched to a gene. The CDR3 has 14 residues. This CDR3 is CSVRTSGRLYEQYF. DNA for the CDR3: TGCAGCGTGAGGACTAGCGGGAGGTTATACGAGCAGTACTTC.

The chain joins TRBV27 to TRBJ1-2; 7 bases agree with TRBD1. The CDR3 covers 15 residues. After removal of 5 bases from V and 3 bases from J, the junction contained 9 bases not matched to a gene. The germline V gene has CDR1 MNHEY and CDR2 SMNVEV (reference sequence). The CDR3 loop is CASSVYRDSYYGYTF. The DNA of the CDR3 is TGTGCCAGCAGTGTATACCGGGACAGCTACTATGGCTACACCTTC.

Comment on this clone: Other DNA sequences in the same sample also yield this CDR3. This chain joins TRBV7-9 and TRBJ2-7; the D is unclear. Trimming removed 4 bases at V and 6 bases at J, with 7 bases between. The CDR3 runs 11 residues. Germline V gives CDR1 SEHNR, CDR2 FQNEAQ (reference sequence). This CDR3 reads CASSSGPEQYF. In DNA form, the CDR3 reads TGTGCCAGCAGCTCAGGTCCCGAGCAGTACTTC.

The V and J genes are TRBV2 and TRBJ2-5; D perhaps matches TRBD2 (6 bases). Germline V gives CDR1 SNHLY, CDR2 FYNNEI. This CDR3 contains 15 residues. Trimming stripped 3 bases from V and 7 bases from J, with 18 bases between. CDR3 in DNA: TGTGCCAGCAGTGACCTCCTCGGGCCCGGGGGGACCCAGTACTTC. Its protein product is CASSDLLGPGGTQYF.

This sequence joins TRBV13 and TRBJ1-3; D is undetermined. The ends were cut back, 5 bases at V and 1 base at J, with 9 bases in the middle. The CDR3 has 14 amino acids. The V gene's germline CDR1 is PRHDT and CDR2 FYEKMQ (reference sequence). The CDR3 here is CASSAGLSGNTIYF. The CDR3 nucleotides are TGTGCCAGCAGCGCCGGACTATCTGGAAACACCATATATTTT.

This clone came up once. Other DNA sequences in the same sample also yield this CDR3. The genes are TRBV7-9 and TRBJ2-1; D is uncertain. The germline V and J ends were trimmed by 5 bases and 0 bases, with 8 bases remaining between them. CDR1 is SEHNR and CDR2 is FQNEAQ in the germline V gene (reference sequence). The CDR3 runs 14 residues. This CDR3 reads CASSLSSSYNEQFF. In DNA, the CDR3 is TGTGCCAGCAGCCTTTCGAGCTCCTACAATGAGCAGTTCTTC. Full variable domain (remainder filled in from reference TRBV7-9 and TRBJ2-1): DTGVSQNPRHKITKRGQNVTFRCDPISEHNRLYWYRQTLGQGPEFLTYFQNEAQLEKSRLLSDRFSAERPKGSFSTLEIQRTEQGDSAMYLCASSLSSSYNEQFFGPGTRLTVL.

A single count supports this clone. The genes are TRBV28 and TRBJ2-1, with D perhaps matching TRBD1 (5 bases). Germline CDR1 MDHEN, CDR2 SYDVKM. The CDR3 has 14 residues. Trimming removed 8 bases from V and 5 bases from J, with 16 bases in between. The CDR3 sequence is CASSPGLGNNEQFF. The CDR3 coding sequence is TGTGCCAGCTCTCCAGGGTTGGGGAACAATGAGCAGTTCTTC.

The V and J genes are TRBV29-1 and TRBJ2-7, with TRBD2 identical over 10 bases. Germline-derived CDR1 and CDR2 are SQVTM and ANQGSEA. The CDR3 sequence is 13 residues long. J gave up 3 bases and V 2 bases, and 1 base lay outside the gene matches. In nucleotides, the CDR3 is TGCAGCGTTGAAACTAGCGGGAACTACGAGCAGTACTTC. It translates to CSVETSGNYEQYF.

The V gene is TRBV7-8, the J gene TRBJ2-1; D might be TRBD2 (5 bases). V was cut by 0 bases and J by 9 bases, with 9 bases left in between. The CDR3 is made up of 13 amino acids. Germline CDR1 is SGHVS and CDR2 is FQNEAQ. The CDR3 DNA is TGTGCCAGCAGCTTAGCGAGGGCCGGTGAGCAGTTCTTC. It encodes CASSLARAGEQFF.

The V and J genes are TRBV30 and TRBJ2-7; 8 nucleotides match TRBD1. The trim removed 3 bases at V and 3 bases at J, leaving 10 bases unmatched. CDR3 length: 15 residues. Germline CDR1 reads GTSNPN; CDR2 reads SVGIG (reference sequence). Here the CDR3 DNA reads TGTGCCTGGAGCGTCGCGGACAGGGATAACTACGAGCAGTACTTC. Its translation is CAWSVADRDNYEQYF.

This rearrangement joins TRBV9 to TRBJ2-3; 10 nucleotides match TRBD1. Trimming cost V 4 bases and J 2 bases; bases outside gene matches: 7. The CDR3 sequence is 16 residues long. Germline CDR1 SGDLS, CDR2 YYNGEE. The CDR3 nucleotides read TGTGCCAGCAGCCTAGGACAGGGGGGTATCACAGATACGCAGTATTTT. This codes for CASSLGQGGITDTQYF.

V is TRBV10-1 and J is TRBJ1-5; 11 nucleotides align to TRBD1. Germline assignment: CDR1 WNHNN and CDR2 SYGVQD (reference sequence). This CDR3 contains 16 residues. The J segment lost 1 base and the V segment lost 7 bases, leaving 6 bases of the junction unmatched. CDR3 bases: TGCGCCAGCATAGGACAGGGGGCGTTGAGCAATCAGCCCCAGCATTTT. Its translation: CASIGQGALSNQPQHF.

The chain links TRBV15 to TRBJ1-2; D call uncertain. The CDR3 extends over 15 amino acids. From germline, CDR1 is LNHNV and CDR2 YYDKDF (reference sequence). V was pared by 5 bases and J by 4 bases, with 17 bases between. CDR3 protein: CATSLSEGSIYGYTF. CDR3 DNA: TGTGCCACCAGCCTTTCAGAGGGCAGCATCTATGGCTACACCTTC. The complete variable domain, with remaining parts taken from reference TRBV15 and TRBJ1-2, reads DAMVIQNPRYQVTQFGKPVTLSCSQTLNHNVMYWYQQKSSQAPKLLFHYYDKDFNNEADTPDNFQSRRPNTSFCFLDIRSPGLGDTAMYLCATSLSEGSIYGYTFGSGTRLTVV.

The rearrangement joins TRBV7-8 to TRBJ1-1, with D possibly matching TRBD1 (5 bases). The germline V and J ends were trimmed by 1 base and 7 bases, with 10 bases remaining between them. This CDR3 is 13 amino acids long. CDR1 and CDR2 (germline): SGHVS, FQNEAQ. The CDR3 spells CASSLGGQNEAFF. DNA for the CDR3: TGTGCCAGCAGCTTAGGGGGCCAGAATGAAGCTTTCTTT.

The CDR3 bases are TGTGCCAGCAGTCAACGGTCGGGTAGCCCCGAGCAGTACTTC. Amino acids: CASSQRSGSPEQYF. This chain joins TRBV5-4 and TRBJ2-7; D is unresolved. This CDR3 comprises 14 residues. Germline V gene data show CDR1 as SGHNT and CDR2 as YYREEE (reference sequence). V was shortened by 5 bases and J by 6 bases, with 18 bases between the two germline ends. Variable domain in full (rest from reference TRBV5-4 and TRBJ2-7): ETGVTQSPTHLIKTRGQQVTLRCSSQSGHNTVSWYQQALGQGPQFIFQYYREEENGRGNFPPRFSGLQFPNYSSELNVNALELDDSALYLCASSQRSGSPEQYFGPGTRLTVT.

The chain has TRBV29-1 and TRBJ1-1, with 7 bases that match TRBD1. The CDR3 runs to 13 residues. The germline gives CDR1 SQVTM, CDR2 ANQGSEA. The trim removed 6 bases at V and 3 bases at J, leaving 7 bases unmatched. This chain's CDR3 is CSVLDRDDTEAFF. CDR3 coding DNA: TGCAGCGTCCTCGACAGGGATGACACTGAAGCTTTCTTT.

This clone showed up just a few times. This chain connects TRBV28 to TRBJ1-5; no clear D gene. This CDR3 contains 15 residues. V dropped 2 bases and J dropped 2 bases, with 10 bases sitting between them. The germline CDR1 and CDR2 sequences are MDHEN and SYDVKM. As DNA, the CDR3 is TGTGCCAGCAGTTTACGGTGGCTTGGCAATCAGCCCCAGCATTTT. Translating it yields CASSLRWLGNQPQHF.

The V and J genes are TRBV6-1 and TRBJ1-1; maybe TRBD1 (5 bases). The CDR3 contains 15 residues. With 1 base removed from V and 0 bases from J, the gap between germline ends came to 9 bases. Looked up from germline, CDR1 is MNHNS and CDR2 is SASEGT. This CDR3 reads CASSEVGVMNTEAFF. CDR3 nucleotides: TGTGCCAGCAGTGAAGTGGGGGTAATGAACACTGAAGCTTTCTTT.

This rearrangement joins TRBV27 to TRBJ1-2, with D maybe TRBD1 (5 bases). The CDR3 spans 14 residues. V dropped 6 bases and J dropped 5 bases, with 16 bases sitting between them. Germline CDR1 MNHEY, CDR2 SMNVEV (reference sequence). CDR3 residues: CASSWGQGQYGYTF. CDR3 DNA sequence: TGTGCCAGCAGCTGGGGTCAGGGTCAGTATGGCTACACCTTC.

Turning to this clone: Other DNA variants within this sample encode the same CDR3. The chain employs TRBV11-2 and TRBJ2-2; D gene ambiguous. The germline V gene encodes CDR1 SGHAT and CDR2 FQNNGV. V was clipped by 1 base and J by 0 bases, with 3 bases between them. This CDR3 has 14 amino acids. The CDR3 sequence is CASSLGANTGELFF. The DNA for the CDR3 is TGTGCCAGCAGCTTAGGCGCGAACACCGGGGAGCTGTTTTTT.

J is TRBJ1-6 and V is TRBV4-2; no firm D call. V lost 1 base to trimming and J lost 2 bases, with 12 bases between them. Germline values: CDR1 LGHNA, CDR2 YNFKEQ. The CDR3 covers 17 residues. In DNA form, the CDR3 reads TGTGCCAGCAGCCAAGTCCCCAGCGGGACCTATAATTCACCCCTCCACTTT. Its translation is CASSQVPSGTYNSPLHF.

The chain combines TRBV13 with TRBJ1-4, with 7 bases fitting TRBD1. The ends lost 0 bases at V and 4 bases at J; junction bases unmatched: 11. Germline CDR1 PRHDT, CDR2 FYEKMQ (reference sequence). The CDR3 runs 18 residues. CDR3: CASSLGQGIGLGNEKLFF. The CDR3 DNA reads TGTGCCAGCAGCTTAGGACAGGGGATAGGTCTTGGTAATGAAAAACTGTTTTTT.

The CDR3 loop reads CASSQSPGQGASWYEQYF. CDR3 in DNA: TGCGCCAGCAGCCAATCACCGGGACAGGGGGCGTCTTGGTACGAGCAGTACTTC. V is TRBV5-1 and J is TRBJ2-7; TRBD1 aligns across 12 bases. V lost 4 bases to trimming and J lost 4 bases; unmatched junction nucleotides: 15. The CDR3 runs 18 residues. Germline-derived CDR1 and CDR2 are SGHRS and YFSETQ.

This clone was counted once. The chain recombines TRBV11-2 with TRBJ2-2; no firm D call. The CDR3 consists of 16 residues. Germline V lookup: CDR1 SGHAT, CDR2 FQNNGV. V dropped 0 bases and J dropped 4 bases, with 12 bases sitting between them. The DNA for the CDR3 is TGTGCCAGCAGCTTAGATCTAGGTCAGTTCACCGGGGAGCTGTTTTTT. Encoded protein: CASSLDLGQFTGELFF.

The chain joins TRBV28 to TRBJ1-4, with a weak D call TRBD1 (5 bases). Trimming pared 6 bases from V and 4 bases from J, leaving 12 bases between. The CDR3 sequence is 14 residues long. Germline lookup yields CDR1 MDHEN and CDR2 SYDVKM. The CDR3 reads CASRQTEHNEKLFF. The CDR3 nucleotides are TGTGCCAGCAGACAGACAGAACATAATGAAAAACTGTTTTTT.

This chain uses TRBV7-3 with TRBJ1-4; the D is unclear. This CDR3 is 15 amino acids long. Germline V lookup: CDR1 SGHTA, CDR2 FQGTGA. V lost 2 bases, J lost 4 bases, and 11 bases lay in between. The CDR3 bases are TGTGCCAGCAGCTTACCCGCTGCCATTAATGAAAAACTGTTTTTT. Encoded protein: CASSLPAAINEKLFF.

The chain employs TRBV19 and TRBJ2-2; D ambiguous. The length of the CDR3 is 11 residues. Germline CDR1 reads LNHDA; CDR2 reads SQIVND (reference sequence). The V end lost 6 bases, the J end lost 8 bases, and 7 bases lay between the germline ends. The chain's CDR3 is CASSAFGELFF. For the CDR3, the DNA is TGTGCCAGTAGCGCTTTTGGGGAGCTGTTTTTT. The entire variable domain, with the rest obtained from reference TRBV19 and TRBJ2-2, is as follows: DGGITQSPKYLFRKEGQNVTLSCEQNLNHDAMYWYRQDPGQGLRLIYYSQIVNDFQKGDIAEGYSVSREKKESFPLTVTSAQKNPTAFYLCASSAFGELFFGEGSRLTVL.